This T cell receptor beta chain was captured in a study of T cells expressing NK-cell markers (TCRdb year 2020). With regard to the full study: Three sorted T-cell subsets (CD3+CD56+NKG2C+, CD3+CD56+NKG2C- and CD3+CD56-NKG2C+) from fewer than 10 donors had their TCR beta-chain repertoires profiled. Illumina HiSeq 2000/2500, MiSeq or NextSeq was used to sequence libraries as 2 x 150 bp reads. All eight donors whose samples were sequenced were randomly selected healthy volunteers, three of them men and five women. Seven of the eight sequenced donors were HCMV-seropositive and one was HCMV-seronegative. Summary of the overall study and its limitations: Those dominant clonotypes were again the most abundant among CD3+CD56-NKG2C+ cells in four donors, at roughly 28.3-60.1%. In several donors, the dominant CD3+CD56+NKG2C+ clonotypes were found to rank among the top 10 CD8+ clonotypes and to make up roughly 1.0-7.5% of CD8+ T cells. Whether the expanded NKG2C-expressing T cell clones were specific for HCMV antigens was left unclear.

The CDR3, cysteine through phenylalanine, is 17 amino acids long. No DNA accompanies this entry. Taken from the germline V gene (reference sequence), the CDR1 and CDR2 loops are LNHDA and SQIVND. About this clonotype itself: Its antigen specificity is not known.

Sequencing relied on an Illumina HiSeq 2000. TCR beta cDNA libraries were made by 5'RACE template switching that added a universal primer site and unique molecular identifiers. cDNA synthesis was primed from the TCR beta constant segment and was followed by two successive PCR amplification steps. Processing in the source paper ran as follows. MIGEC was used to demultiplex reads and group the reads by UMI, and MiTCR was used to assemble and quantify clonotypes. To exclude erroneous sequences, any TCR cDNA sequence not supported by at least two reads was discarded. The tcR package was used for downstream repertoire analysis, and clonotypes were matched between fractions using CDR3 nucleotide sequence together with V segment. VDJmatch was used to annotate antigen specificity against VDJdb, with one amino acid substitution in CDR3 permitted. After reprocessing by TCRdb, each CDR3 protein sequence is one entry, and no DNA is given. The V and J calls follow TCRdb's processing rather than the paper's. This sample's table lists 250,000 or so distinct CDR3 sequences. The top ten clonotypes cover 4% to 5% of the sample.

HCMV serostatus was determined by detecting HCMV-specific IgG in serum with a commercial ELISA kit. Ficoll density gradient centrifugation was used to isolate peripheral blood mononuclear cells from blood. The origin of this receptor is a woman aged 18-70 years in good health. Source material: blood T cells: a sorted CD56 or NKG2C T cell subset, CD4+ or CD8+ T cells, or bulk PBMC T cells (not recorded which). The chain is made from TRBV19 and TRBJ1-2; TCRdb designates TRBD1, a call that cannot be tested without DNA. CDR3 reads: CASSVARDRAYLYGYTF.